A few counts support the clone carrying this TCR beta chain. The data stem from a study of T cells after yellow fever vaccination. V was shortened by 3 bases and J by 10 bases, with 16 bases between the two germline ends. The CDR3 has 14 amino acids. From the 5' RACE reads, TCRdb called clonotypes with MiXCR, one entry per CDR3 protein. The sample has hundreds of thousands of distinct CDR3 sequences; roughly 14% are singletons. This receptor was taken from a man younger than 45 who received the YFV17D yellow fever vaccine. The sequenced sample was PBMCs, obtained on the day of the yellow fever booster vaccination. The rearrangement joins TRBV12-3 or TRBV12-4 to TRBJ1-5, with D tentatively TRBD1 (5 bases). The DNA for the CDR3 is TGTGCCAGCAGTTTTGACAGCGGGAAGGGACCCCAGCATTTT. It encodes CASSFDSGKGPQHF.